Below, 10 T cell receptor beta chains from the same sample are listed, as sequenced in a study of blood T cell repertoires in COVID-19. Profiling relied on immunoSEQ multiplex PCR, and the TCRdb table lists in-frame clones only, not all of them. Among 300,000 to 400,000 clones listed, approximately 85% were seen once. The sequenced sample consisted of peripheral blood. The receptors here all came from a human donor in a cohort sampled during active COVID-19.

The rearrangement uses TRBV28 and TRBJ2-7; TRBD1 agrees at 12 bases. Germline V gives CDR1 MDHEN, CDR2 SYDVKM. The CDR3 length is 16 residues. Unmatched junction bases numbered 11, after V lost 5 bases and J lost 6 bases. CDR3 in amino acids: CASSLIGTGGRGEQYF. The CDR3 nucleotides read TGTGCCAGCAGTCTTATCGGGACAGGGGGCCGGGGCGAGCAGTACTTC.

This chain links TRBV5-1 with TRBJ2-1; 8 nucleotides match TRBD2. This CDR3 has 16 residues. From germline, CDR1 is SGHRS and CDR2 YFSETQ. With 1 base clipped from V and 6 bases from J, the junction kept 9 bases outside the gene matches. DNA for the CDR3: TGCGCCAGCAGCTTGAATCCGGGACTAGTACTCAATGAGCAGTTCTTC. Protein sequence: CASSLNPGLVLNEQFF.

This sequence joins TRBV24-1 and TRBJ2-7, with D possibly matching TRBD2 (6 bases). From germline, CDR1 is KGHDR and CDR2 SFDVKD. Deletions cut 4 bases from V and 3 bases from J, with 15 bases between. This CDR3 contains 15 residues. In DNA form, the CDR3 reads TGTGCCACCAGTGACCCCTCGACTAGTGTCTACGAGCAGTACTTC. Translation: CATSDPSTSVYEQYF.

This clone was picked up one time. The rearrangement joins TRBV25-1 to TRBJ2-1, with 11 bases that match TRBD1. V dropped 9 bases and J dropped 7; count of bases not matched to a gene: 8. The CDR3 has 14 residues. The germline CDR1 and CDR2 sequences are MGHDK and SYGVNS. The CDR3 sequence is CASIGQGARNEQFF. The DNA for the CDR3 is TGTGCCAGTATCGGACAGGGGGCAAGGAATGAGCAGTTCTTC.

V usage is TRBV9 and J usage is TRBJ2-7, with TRBD2 identical over 10 bases. V was pared by 0 bases and J by 2 bases, with 5 bases of the junction left unmatched. Germline-derived CDR1 and CDR2 are SGDLS and YYNGEE. This CDR3 has 16 amino acids. CDR3 amino acids: CASSVASGGTTYEQYF. The CDR3, as DNA: TGTGCCAGCAGCGTAGCTAGCGGGGGAACAACCTACGAGCAGTACTTC.

The V call is TRBV10-3, the J call TRBJ1-1; 9 nucleotides align to TRBD1. The CDR3 is 15 amino acids. Germline values: CDR1 ENHRY, CDR2 SYGVKD. Unmatched junction bases numbered 4, after V lost 4 bases and J lost 1 base. CDR3 sequence: CAISGSTGGNTEAFF. The CDR3 nucleotides are TGTGCCATCAGTGGTTCGACAGGGGGGAACACTGAAGCTTTCTTT.

The gene calls are TRBV7-3 and TRBJ2-1, with TRBD2 matching over 9 bases. The CDR3 length is 16 residues. The V gene's germline CDR1 is SGHTA and CDR2 FQGTGA. Trimming took 5 bases from V and 3 from J; bases not matched to a gene: 8. CDR3: CASSPKGGGGYNEQFF. The CDR3 bases are TGTGCCAGCAGCCCAAAGGGCGGGGGGGGCTACAATGAGCAGTTCTTC.

V usage is TRBV27 and J usage is TRBJ2-7, with a tentative D call TRBD1 (5 bases). Trimming pared 3 bases from V and 7 bases from J, leaving 10 bases between. The CDR3 is made up of 12 amino acids. Germline V lookup: CDR1 MNHEY, CDR2 SMNVEV (reference sequence). CDR3 coding DNA: TGTGCCAGCAGTTTCAGTAGGGGAGAGCAGTACTTC. Translated: CASSFSRGEQYF.

The chain links TRBV18 to TRBJ1-3; the D is unclear. CDR1 KGHSH and CDR2 LQKENI come from the germline V gene. The CDR3 contains 15 residues. Trimming took off 2 bases at V and 0 bases at J, with 8 bases between the two ends. This CDR3 is CASSPSGDSGNTIYF. The CDR3 coding sequence is TGTGCCAGCTCACCAAGCGGAGACTCTGGAAACACCATATATTTT.

The rearrangement links TRBV29-1 to TRBJ2-3, with 7 bases aligning to TRBD1. After removal of 6 bases from V and 5 bases from J, the junction contained 8 bases not matched to a gene. The V gene's germline CDR1 is SQVTM and CDR2 ANQGSEA. This CDR3 contains 13 residues. The CDR3 sequence is CSVNDRVEDTQYF. For the CDR3, the DNA is TGCAGCGTCAATGACAGGGTGGAAGATACGCAGTATTTT.